This T cell receptor beta chain was profiled in a study of human T cells and chemical hapten exposure (dated by TCRdb to about 2021). As for the study more broadly: The libraries were sequenced as a pool, and the TCR yield per sample differed mostly because of small variations in library volumes within the pool. Peripheral blood TCR repertoire changes were tracked in vivo in alopecia patients during primary and secondary sensitization to the hapten diphenylcyclopropenone (DPC). Both TCR alpha and TCR beta chains were sequenced from each blood RNA sample.

Comment on this clonotype: This clone's antigen is unknown. No much larger clone exists at a distance of one base, and base qualities are not known.

Broader findings and caveats from the paper: After repeated subsampling, changes were observed in the strength of the expansion versus patch-test correlation and in the threshold at which the correlation became significant. No change with DPC sensitization was found in the number of TCRs above 1 in 1000 frequency, and no evidence of global repertoire structure alterations was found.

The CDR3 sequence holds 13 residues, the cysteine and phenylalanine included. Only CDR3 DNA is held: 39 bases, read in frame from base 1. The V end loses 5 bases and the J end loses 5 bases, and a stretch of 10 bases separates them. The germline V gene supplies CDR1 KGHDR and CDR2 SFDVKD. Total RNA was extracted from unfractionated whole blood that had been collected in Tempus Blood RNA tubes. Five healthy volunteers served as TCR sequencing controls and were bled at day 0, 2 weeks and 6 weeks. Library method: 5' RACE. The listed sequencing device is Illumina MiSeq. Library preparation attached unique molecular identifiers to individual cDNA molecules for quantitative, reproducible TCR counting. Per the source publication's procedure: Samples had a median of about 96,000 TCRs, with a range from about 23,224 to 700,000. The Decombinator software suite was used to annotate the V, J and CDR3 of the TCR reads. Every sample was subsampled to the same number of TCRs (28,000) for the PS versus PT1 abundance plots. TCRs were defined as expanded if absent before sensitization and observed at least eight times at the 2-week time point. Using fastp trimming at Q25 and MiXCR clonotype assembly, TCRdb reanalyzed the public sequencing data and kept in-frame beta chains. Rows are combined by CDR3 protein, so each entry shows the most common genes and DNA. What appears here as the V and J calls and clone size reflects TCRdb's work, not the paper's. This sample is represented by 80,000 or so distinct CDR3 sequences; less than 20% of them were singletons. 6.5% to 7% of the sample goes to the ten largest clones.

This chain joins TRBV24-1 to TRBJ2-3, with TRBD2 tentatively as D gene (5 bases match). This TCR came from a female donor in good health. The CDR3 is CATSVPRGDTQYF. The DNA reads TGTGCCACCAGTGTCCCCCGGGGAGATACGCAGTATTTT.